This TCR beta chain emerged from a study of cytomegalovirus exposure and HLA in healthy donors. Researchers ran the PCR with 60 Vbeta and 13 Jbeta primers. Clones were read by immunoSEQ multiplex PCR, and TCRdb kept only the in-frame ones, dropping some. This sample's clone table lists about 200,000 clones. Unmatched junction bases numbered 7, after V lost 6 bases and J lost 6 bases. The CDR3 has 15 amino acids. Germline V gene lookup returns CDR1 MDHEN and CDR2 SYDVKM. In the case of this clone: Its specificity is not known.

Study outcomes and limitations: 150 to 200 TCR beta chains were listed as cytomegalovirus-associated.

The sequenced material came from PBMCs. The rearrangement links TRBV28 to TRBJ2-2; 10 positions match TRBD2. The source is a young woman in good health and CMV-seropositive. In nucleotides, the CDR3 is TGTGCCAGCAGGGCTAGCGGGAGAAATTCCGGGGAGCTGTTTTTT. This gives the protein CASRASGRNSGELFF.